These T cell receptor beta chains were read from a single sample in a study of cytomegalovirus exposure and HLA in healthy donors. Sequencing used immunoSEQ multiplex PCR; TCRdb keeps in-frame clones, though not all of them. The top ten hold roughly 0.71% of the sample, which has hundreds of thousands of clones, around 80% seen once. The specimen sequenced was PBMCs. The receptors come from a boy between 2 and 10 years old in good health and CMV-seronegative. Each CDR3 is given with its conserved first and last residue. A D gene is named only where the DNA matches it firmly. Clone sizes are given selectively: once, few, many, or a class where the clone is expanded.

TRBJ1-2 TRBV5-8 . . CASSFTQGRYGYTF TGTGCCAGCAGCTTTACTCAGGGGCGATATGGCTACACCTTC
TRBJ2-6 TRBV6-5 . . CASSYELSGANVLTF TGCGCCAGCAGTTACGAGCTCTCTGGGGCCAACGTCCTGACTTTC
TRBJ2-7 TRBV14 . . CASSQELQGEAYEQYF TGTGCCAGCAGCCAAGAACTCCAGGGGGAGGCCTACGAGCAGTACTTC
TRBJ1-6 TRBV11-2 once . CASSFAGKDNSPLHF TGTGCCAGCAGCTTTGCAGGGAAAGATAATTCACCCCTCCACTTT
TRBJ2-1 TRBV2 . TRBD2 CASTYPEGTSLDGSLDEQFF TGTGCCAGCACCTACCCAGAGGGGACTAGCCTGGATGGGAGCCTGGATGAGCAGTTCTTC
TRBJ2-7 TRBV29-1 . . CSVTGPRGSYEQYF TGCAGCGTTACGGGTCCAAGGGGTTCCTACGAGCAGTACTTC
TRBJ1-2 TRBV9 . . CASSARFHDGYTF TGTGCCAGCAGCGCCAGGTTCCATGATGGCTACACCTTC
TRBJ2-7 TRBV28 . TRBD1 CASSSRTGGIYEQYF TGTGCCAGCAGCTCCCGGACAGGGGGAATATACGAGCAGTACTTC
TRBJ1-4 TRBV4-2 once TRBD1 CASSQDTTGEVEKLFF TGTGCCAGCAGCCAAGATACAACAGGGGAAGTCGAAAAACTGTTTTTT
TRBJ2-5 TRBV5-1 few TRBD2 CASFMAGVGQETQYF TGCGCCAGCTTCATGGCGGGGGTGGGTCAAGAGACCCAGTACTTC